This T cell receptor beta chain emerged from a study of T-cell reconstitution after alpha-beta-depleted transplantation in children. Unique molecular identifiers were built into the TCRbeta library. TCRdb re-analysed the PCR reads in MiXCR, keeping a single row per CDR3 protein. The table lists approximately 300,000 distinct CDR3 sequences, under 14% of them singletons. J gave up 5 bases and V 6 bases, and 3 bases lay outside the gene matches. CDR3 size: 13 residues. The sequence came from a male patient aged 2-15 years who had a stem cell transplant for chronic granulomatous disease, so the T cells may come from the graft donor. The specimen was peripheral blood, collected 180 days after TCRalphabeta/CD19-depleted stem cell transplant. The rearrangement joins TRBV12-3 or TRBV12-4 to TRBJ2-3; 9 nucleotides agree with TRBD2. The CDR3 nucleotides read TGTGCCAGCAGCCGTAGCGGGGGAGATACGCAGTATTTT. It codes for CASSRSGGDTQYF.